Listed here is a single T cell receptor (beta chain). Its target is unknown. This entry comes from a study of cytomegalovirus exposure and HLA in healthy donors. The study ran its PCR with 60 Vbeta and 13 Jbeta primers. Using immunoSEQ multiplex PCR, the repertoire was profiled, and TCRdb retains in-frame clones only, with some absent. The repertoire has under 200,000 clones, 82% of them found once; the top ten carry approximately 1.5%. Overall study results and limits: Reports showed the classifier diagnosing cytomegalovirus status with high specificity and sensitivity. Some V segments (TRBV6-2 and TRBV6-3 among them) were excluded as indistinguishable. Cytomegalovirus-associated status was assigned to 164 TCR beta chains.

The CDR3 is 14 amino acids. The V end lost 2 bases, the J end lost 4 bases, and 11 bases lay between the germline ends. The germline CDR1 and CDR2 sequences are MNHEY and SVGAGI. The material sequenced was PBMCs. This receptor was obtained from a male donor in good health and CMV-seronegative. This sequence joins TRBV6-5 and TRBJ2-5; perhaps TRBD1 as D (5 bases). The CDR3 protein is CASSYLPTGETQYF. DNA for the CDR3: TGTGCCAGCAGTTACCTTCCAACAGGAGAGACCCAGTACTTC.